These T cell receptor beta chains were read from a single sample in a study of T cell responses to AZD1222 COVID-19 vaccine. Clones were sequenced by immunoSEQ multiplex PCR, and TCRdb holds only the in-frame ones, with some missing. The sample has 95,000 to 150,000 clones; around 85% are singletons. The source was peripheral blood, collected on day 0 of AZD1222 vaccination. The origin of the receptors is an adult in good health. Both conserved end residues are part of each CDR3. Each record gives: V gene, clone size, J gene, D gene, CDR3 protein, CDR3 DNA. A D gene is named only where the DNA matches it firmly. Part of the rows lack a size; the others show once, few, many or a class for expanded clones.

>TRBV10-3|.|TRBJ2-7|TRBD2
CAAREIAGAGEQYF
TGTGCCGCCCGGGAGATAGCGGGAGCTGGCGAGCAGTACTTC
>TRBV6-5|medium-sized|TRBJ1-2|.
CASTPTTGLPYGYTF
TGTGCCAGCACTCCGACGACAGGCCTTCCCTATGGCTACACCTTC
>TRBV7-2|.|TRBJ2-1|TRBD2
CASSPILAGGEDEQFF
TGTGCCAGCAGTCCGATACTAGCGGGGGGGGAGGATGAGCAGTTCTTC
>TRBV19|.|TRBJ1-6|TRBD1
CASTTGQGPPYNSPLHF
TGTGCCAGTACCACAGGACAGGGGCCTCCATATAATTCACCCCTCCACTTT
>TRBV19|.|TRBJ1-2|.
CASSRSGGYTF
TGTGCCAGTAGTCGTTCTGGGGGCTACACCTTC
>TRBV28|.|TRBJ2-1|TRBD1
CASRKDRGVGNEQFF
TGTGCCAGCAGAAAGGACAGGGGGGTTGGCAATGAGCAGTTCTTC
>TRBV5-4|.|TRBJ2-7|.
CASSLRGRSYEQYF
TGTGCCAGCAGCCTTAGGGGAAGATCCTACGAGCAGTACTTC
>TRBV19|.|TRBJ2-1|TRBD2
CASSWLAGVGREQFF
TGTGCCAGTAGTTGGCTAGCGGGAGTCGGGAGGGAGCAGTTCTTC
>TRBV29-1|.|TRBJ2-7|.
CSAQDRPTYEQYF
TGCAGCGCTCAGGACAGACCAACCTACGAGCAGTACTTC
>TRBV14|.|TRBJ1-1|.
CASSPPRAESTEAFF
TGTGCCAGCAGCCCACCGCGGGCCGAAAGCACTGAAGCTTTCTTT
>TRBV6-6|.|TRBJ1-2|.
CASSLHASRANYGYTF
TGTGCCAGCAGTTTACACGCTAGCCGGGCTAACTATGGCTACACCTTC
>TRBV6-5|.|TRBJ2-1|TRBD2
CASGSGTYNEQFF
TGTGCCAGCGGGAGCGGGACCTACAATGAGCAGTTCTTC
>TRBV18|.|TRBJ1-3|.
CASSPSISSGNTIYF
TGTGCCAGCTCACCATCAATTAGCTCTGGAAACACCATATATTTT
>TRBV10-3|once|TRBJ2-7|TRBD1
CAISGGQGYYEQYF
TGTGCCATCAGTGGGGGACAGGGTTACTACGAGCAGTACTTC
>TRBV6-1|.|TRBJ2-3|TRBD2
CASSGRLAGGFDTQYF
TGTGCCAGCAGTGGACGACTAGCGGGAGGATTTGATACGCAGTATTTT
>TRBV10-3|.|TRBJ1-1|TRBD1
CAISPGQDEAFF
TGTGCCATCAGCCCGGGACAGGATGAAGCTTTCTTT
>TRBV11-3|.|TRBJ1-2|TRBD1
CASTRTGPRANYGYTF
TGTGCCAGCACCCGGACAGGTCCCCGAGCTAACTATGGCTACACCTTC
>TRBV7-9|.|TRBJ2-2|.
CASSRTGELFF
TGTGCCAGCAGTAGGACCGGGGAGCTGTTTTTT
>TRBV29-1|.|TRBJ2-6|.
CSVATSDTSSSGANVLTF
TGCAGCGTTGCAACGTCGGATACATCGAGCTCTGGGGCCAACGTCCTGACTTTC
>TRBV12-3/TRBV12-4|.|TRBJ1-1|TRBD1
CASSSEGGPFF
TGTGCCAGCAGCTCTGAAGGGGGCCCGTTCTTT
>TRBV7-9|.|TRBJ1-1|.
CASSLGRMNTEAFF
TGTGCCAGCAGCTTAGGGAGAATGAACACTGAAGCTTTCTTT
>TRBV10-3|large|TRBJ1-2|TRBD1
CAMMTGQIGYTF
TGTGCCATGATGACAGGGCAAATTGGCTACACCTTC
>TRBV7-8|.|TRBJ1-2|.
CASSSLPSQGYGYTF
TGTGCCAGCAGCTCCCTACCCTCCCAGGGCTATGGCTACACCTTC
>TRBV27|.|TRBJ2-2|TRBD1
CASSFYRGLLGAGELFF
TGTGCCAGCAGTTTCTACAGGGGGCTCCTGGGAGCCGGGGAGCTGTTTTTT
>TRBV29-1|.|TRBJ2-7|TRBD2
CSVMGLADYEQYF
TGCAGCGTTATGGGACTAGCGGACTACGAGCAGTACTTC
>TRBV10-3|.|TRBJ2-2|.
CAISEGLGGELFF
TGTGCCATCAGTGAAGGGCTGGGCGGGGAGCTGTTTTTT
>TRBV10-3|.|TRBJ2-7|TRBD1
CAIRAGTGSYEQYF
TGTGCCATCAGAGCCGGGACAGGCTCCTACGAGCAGTACTTC
>TRBV28|.|TRBJ2-7|.
CASSRLGFGYEQYF
TGTGCCAGCAGTCGACTAGGTTTTGGCTACGAGCAGTACTTC
>TRBV15|.|TRBJ2-2|.
CATRHETGNTGELFF
TGTGCCACCAGACACGAGACAGGGAACACCGGGGAGCTGTTTTTT
>TRBV3-1/TRBV3-2|.|TRBJ1-6|.
CASSQKGVLNSPLHF
TGTGCCAGCAGCCAAAAGGGGGTCCTCAATTCACCCCTCCACTTT
>TRBV15|.|TRBJ2-7|TRBD1
CATSREQGPYEQYF
TGTGCCACCAGCAGAGAACAGGGGCCCTACGAGCAGTACTTC
>TRBV6-5|.|TRBJ2-1|.
CASSTQLVAYEQFF
TGTGCCAGCAGTACCCAACTAGTAGCCTATGAGCAGTTCTTC
>TRBV7-9|.|TRBJ2-1|TRBD1
CASSQTGGQGDEQFF
TGTGCCAGCAGCCAAACAGGGGGACAGGGGGATGAGCAGTTCTTC
>TRBV5-4|.|TRBJ1-1|.
CASSQPGALNTEAFF
TGTGCCAGCAGCCAGCCCGGGGCATTAAACACTGAAGCTTTCTTT
>TRBV20-1|.|TRBJ2-7|.
CSARGSYEQYF
TGCAGTGCCAGAGGGAGTTACGAGCAGTACTTC
>TRBV4-1|.|TRBJ2-6|TRBD1
CASSQDITGQGGGANVLTF
TGCGCCAGCAGCCAAGACATTACGGGACAGGGCGGTGGGGCCAACGTCCTGACTTTC
>TRBV6-5|.|TRBJ2-1|TRBD2
CASKGGPSPGGEQFF
TGTGCCAGCAAGGGCGGCCCCTCCCCGGGGGGTGAGCAGTTCTTC
>TRBV6-5|.|TRBJ2-7|.
CASSYSRLLSYEQYF
TGTGCCAGCAGTTACTCGAGGTTACTGTCCTACGAGCAGTACTTC
>TRBV2|once|TRBJ1-6|TRBD1
CASSASGGHYNSPLHF
TGTGCCAGCAGTGCGTCAGGGGGGCATTATAATTCACCCCTCCACTTT
>TRBV6-2/TRBV6-3|once|TRBJ2-2|TRBD1
CASSGGTGVGGTGELFF
TGTGCCAGCAGTGGAGGGACAGGCGTGGGGGGCACCGGGGAGCTGTTTTTT
>TRBV7-2|.|TRBJ1-2|.
CASSQDTTSYGYTF
TGTGCCAGCAGCCAAGATACTACAAGCTATGGCTACACCTTC
>TRBV3-1/TRBV3-2|.|TRBJ1-1|.
CASSPRGGRTEAFF
TGTGCCAGCAGCCCCCGGGGGGGGAGGACTGAAGCTTTCTTT
>TRBV20-1|few|TRBJ1-3|.
CSLVSGNTIYF
TGCAGTCTAGTCTCTGGAAACACCATATATTTT
>TRBV12-3/TRBV12-4|.|TRBJ1-2|.
CASSLMGQYTF
TGTGCCAGCAGTTTAATGGGGCAGTACACCTTC
>TRBV29-1|.|TRBJ2-7|.
CSVDYSGGYEQYF
TGCAGCGTTGACTATAGTGGCGGATACGAGCAGTACTTC
>TRBV3-1/TRBV3-2|.|TRBJ2-5|.
CASRPKILYRSQETQYF
TGTGCCAGCAGGCCAAAAATCCTATACAGGTCCCAAGAGACCCAGTACTTC
>TRBV7-9|.|TRBJ2-7|.
CASSLVGGLEQYF
TGTGCCAGCAGCTTAGTTGGAGGGCTCGAGCAGTACTTC
>TRBV19|.|TRBJ2-3|TRBD1
CASSIDRTGGAADTQYF
TGTGCCAGTAGTATAGATCGGACAGGGGGCGCCGCCGATACGCAGTATTTT
>TRBV7-8|.|TRBJ1-5|.
CASSSYPQGRSNQPQHF
TGTGCCAGCAGCTCCTACCCACAGGGTCGGAGCAATCAGCCCCAGCATTTT
>TRBV3-1/TRBV3-2|.|TRBJ1-3|.
CASSQRLGAGGNTIYF
TGTGCCAGCAGCCAGCGCCTGGGGGCAGGTGGAAACACCATATATTTT
>TRBV7-9|.|TRBJ1-4|.
CASSLGGMEGEKLFF
TGTGCCAGCAGCTTAGGGGGAATGGAGGGTGAAAAACTGTTTTTT
>TRBV30|.|TRBJ1-5|TRBD1
CAWSTGAASNQPQHF
TGTGCCTGGAGTACAGGGGCCGCTAGCAATCAGCCCCAGCATTTT
>TRBV5-4|.|TRBJ1-5|.
CASSLGNQPQHF
TGTGCCAGCAGCTTGGGAAACCAGCCCCAGCATTTT
>TRBV5-6|.|TRBJ1-2|.
CASSKRQWGYGYTF
TGTGCCAGCAGCAAACGGCAGTGGGGCTATGGCTACACCTTC
>TRBV30|.|TRBJ2-3|TRBD2
CAWSPFGRGGGTDTQYF
TGTGCCTGGAGCCCCTTTGGGCGGGGGGGCGGCACAGATACGCAGTATTTT
>TRBV1|.|TRBJ1-2|.
CTSSYREAYGYTF
TGCACCAGCAGCTACAGGGAAGCCTATGGCTACACCTTC
>TRBV28|.|TRBJ2-7|.
CASSSGSSYEQYF
TGTGCCAGCAGTTCGGGGTCCTCCTACGAGCAGTACTTC
>TRBV6-6|.|TRBJ2-7|.
CASSIMGEGDYEQYF
TGTGCCAGCAGTATCATGGGGGAGGGGGACTACGAGCAGTACTTC
>TRBV4-2|.|TRBJ2-5|TRBD1
CASTSTGQETQYF
TGTGCCAGCACCTCGACAGGGCAAGAGACCCAGTACTTC